The 19 T cell receptor beta chains in this list originate from one sample, sequenced in a study of T cells in Graves' hyperthyroidism and ophthalmopathy. The investigators amplified TCR beta CDR3 regions from RNA transcripts. RT-PCR in the first round (using the HTBI primer set) targeted the TCR CDR3. TCRdb called the multiplex PCR reads again in MiXCR, with one record for every CDR3 protein. The sample records some 800,000 distinct CDR3 sequences, roughly 37% being singletons. Sequences were obtained from blood. These receptors all come from a man between 18 and 35 years old with Graves' hyperthyroidism.

At least ten counts were recorded for this clonotype. The J gene is TRBJ1-6, the V gene TRBV19; no clear D gene. V dropped 7 bases and J dropped 4 bases, with 8 bases sitting between them. Germline V gives CDR1 LNHDA, CDR2 SQIVND (reference sequence). This CDR3 has 13 amino acids. CDR3 nucleotides: TGTGCCAGTACCGGCGAATATAATTCACCCCTCCACTTT. Translating gives CASTGEYNSPLHF.

This clonotype has ten or more counts. J is TRBJ2-2 and V is TRBV29-1, with D uncertain. Between the trimmed V and J ends, which lost 2 bases and 2 bases, there was a span of 6 bases. The CDR3 sequence is 13 residues long. Germline V gene lookup returns CDR1 SQVTM and CDR2 ANQGSEA. The CDR3 here is CSVELPNTGELFF. The CDR3 region has the DNA TGCAGCGTTGAACTCCCTAACACCGGGGAGCTGTTTTTT.

V is TRBV20-1 and J is TRBJ1-5; D ambiguous. The V gene's germline CDR1 is DFQATT and CDR2 SNEGSKA (reference sequence). V lost 0 bases and J 6 bases, leaving 15 bases between the germline ends. The CDR3 totals 15 residues. The CDR3 DNA is TGCAGTGCTAGAGACGCCTCTGCGGGGTCTCAGCCCCAGCATTTT. Amino acids: CSARDASAGSQPQHF.

This chain uses TRBV12-3 or TRBV12-4 with TRBJ2-6, with TRBD2 matching over 9 bases. CDR3 length: 16 residues. Trimming took 6 bases from V and 4 from J; bases not matched to a gene: 7. DNA of the CDR3: TGTGCCAGCAGCCGTGGACTAGCGCTCGGGGCCAACGTCCTGACTTTC. It yields the protein CASSRGLALGANVLTF.

This clonotype was counted only a few times. The chain recombines TRBV2 with TRBJ1-5; 7 bases are a match to TRBD1. Germline V gene data show CDR1 as SNHLY and CDR2 as FYNNEI. J lost 0 bases, V lost 4 bases, and 6 bases had no gene match. This CDR3 is 16 amino acids long. CDR3 DNA sequence: TGTGCCAGCAGTGCCCCCGGGACAGCTAGCAATCAGCCCCAGCATTTT. As protein: CASSAPGTASNQPQHF. Using reference TRBV2 and TRBJ1-5 for the parts outside the CDR3, the full variable domain is EPEVTQTPSHQVTQMGQEVILRCVPISNHLYFYWYRQILGQKVEFLVSFYNNEISEKSEIFDDQFSVERPDGSNFTLKIRSTKLEDSAMYFCASSAPGTASNQPQHFGDGTRLSIL.

Concerning this clonotype itself: Compared with germline, one end of the junction differs, possibly owing to a read error. The chain combines TRBV20-1 with TRBJ2-5, with TRBD1 matching 7 bases. Germline CDR1 and CDR2: DFQATT and SNEGSKA (reference sequence). The CDR3 is 14 amino acids. CDR3 nucleotides: TGCAGTGTTAGAGATCACAGGGGCCAAGAGACCCAGTACTTC. As protein: CSVRDHRGQETQYF.

This clonotype has a single count. J is TRBJ1-2 and V is TRBV12-3 or TRBV12-4; D is unclear. Trimming pared 5 bases from V and 5 bases from J, leaving 12 bases between. The CDR3 spans 13 residues. CDR3 sequence (DNA): TGTGCCAGCAGTCTTAGCGGGAGATATGGCTACACCTTC. It specifies CASSLSGRYGYTF.

V gene TRBV11-3 combines with J gene TRBJ2-7; D possibly corresponds to TRBD1 (6 bases). Germline loops: CDR1 SGHNT, CDR2 YENEEA. Between the trimmed V and J ends, which lost 3 bases and 5 bases, there was a span of 17 bases. The CDR3 is made up of 15 amino acids. CDR3 amino acids: CASSLGLQGPNEQYF. The CDR3 coding sequence is TGTGCCAGCAGCTTGGGGTTACAGGGCCCAAACGAGCAGTACTTC.

This clonotype was detected many times. The chain links TRBV7-2 to TRBJ2-7; D may be TRBD1 (6 bases). The V and J ends lost 4 bases and 6 bases respectively, with 13 bases between them. Germline V lookup: CDR1 SGHTA, CDR2 FQGNSA. The CDR3 covers 13 residues. This CDR3 reads CASSSTGNGEQYF. CDR3 DNA: TGTGCCAGCAGCTCCACAGGGAACGGCGAGCAGTACTTC.

Worth noting for this clonotype: This could be a read error, since a much larger clone is one nucleotide away. This chain links TRBV29-1 with TRBJ1-2; D perhaps matches TRBD1 (5 bases). Germline assignment: CDR1 SQVTM and CDR2 ANQGSEA. The CDR3 totals 11 residues. Trimming took 7 bases from V and 8 from J, leaving 14 bases between them. The CDR3 DNA reads TGCAGCGCAGGAGCGGGGGAGGGCTACACCTTC. This gives the protein CSAGAGEGYTF.

This clonotype was detected a few times. This chain links TRBV12-5 with TRBJ2-7; unclear D gene. The germline CDR1 and CDR2 sequences are LGHNT and FRNRAP. The CDR3 length is 14 residues. The V end lost 8 bases, the J end lost 3 bases, and 17 bases lay between the germline ends. CDR3 region: CASQATGLDYEQYF. The CDR3, as DNA: TGTGCTAGTCAGGCGACCGGGTTAGACTACGAGCAGTACTTC.

This clonotype came up many times. The chain couples TRBV7-9 to TRBJ1-1; D remains unclear. Germline CDR1 reads SEHNR; CDR2 reads FQNEAQ (reference sequence). CDR3 length equals 14 residues. Trimming stripped 1 base from V and 6 bases from J, with 12 bases between. CDR3 sequence (DNA): TGTGCCAGCAGCTTAGTTGGGATTGGTCCTGAAGCTTTCTTT. It specifies CASSLVGIGPEAFF.

On this clonotype: A read error is possible here, since a much larger clone lies one base away. The chain combines TRBV7-8 with TRBJ1-3, with unresolved D. The germline gives CDR1 SGHVS, CDR2 FQNEAQ. CDR3 length equals 14 residues. The CDR3 region has the DNA TGTGCCAGCAGCTTAGCTGGGCTCGGAAACCCCATATATTTT. It specifies CASSLAGLGNPIYF.

The chain combines TRBV11-2 with TRBJ2-7, with TRBD1 matching 8 bases. The V and J ends lost 3 bases and 7 bases, in that order; junction bases with no gene match: 11. CDR3 length equals 15 residues. Germline CDR1 is SGHAT and CDR2 is FQNNGV. The CDR3 spells CASSFDAGTGWEQYF. CDR3 bases: TGTGCCAGCAGCTTCGACGCGGGGACAGGATGGGAGCAGTACTTC.

This rearrangement joins TRBV20-1 to TRBJ2-7; either TRBD1 or TRBD2 may supply D (5 bases each). Trimming stripped 3 bases from V and 5 bases from J, with 14 bases between. Germline CDR1 and CDR2: DFQATT and SNEGSKA (reference sequence). The CDR3 length is 13 residues. CDR3 DNA: TGCAGTGCTAGCCGGGGCGCGAGGGACGAGCAGTACTTC. This codes for CSASRGARDEQYF.

The genes are TRBV10-3 and TRBJ1-2; TRBD1 agrees at 10 bases. The CDR3 contains 10 residues. From germline, CDR1 is ENHRY and CDR2 SYGVKD. Trimming at V came to 8 bases and at J to 14 bases, leaving 5 bases not matched to a gene. CDR3 nucleotides: TGTGCCATCGGTAGACAGGGGGCGACCTTC. Protein: CAIGRQGATF.

This chain uses TRBV6-5 with TRBJ1-3; 8 bases fit TRBD1. Trimming cost V 6 bases and J 9 bases; bases outside gene matches: 13. From germline, CDR1 is MNHEY and CDR2 SVGAGI. CDR3 size: 15 residues. This CDR3 reads CASRVHRDRLGTIYF. CDR3 DNA: TGTGCCAGCAGGGTCCACCGGGACAGGCTTGGCACCATATATTTT.

This clonotype was seen more than once but under ten times. V gene TRBV6-1 combines with J gene TRBJ1-6; 7 nucleotides line up with TRBD1. The CDR3 is 16 amino acids. The ends lost 4 bases at V and 7 bases at J; junction bases unmatched: 10. Germline-derived CDR1 and CDR2 are MNHNS and SASEGT. The CDR3 spells CASSVLEGTENSPLHF. Here the CDR3 DNA reads TGTGCCAGCAGTGTCCTCGAGGGGACAGAAAATTCACCCCTCCACTTT.

The V call is TRBV19, the J call TRBJ1-1; D gene unclear. CDR1 LNHDA and CDR2 SQIVND come from the germline V gene (reference sequence). Trimming stripped 0 bases from V and 5 bases from J, with 13 bases between. This CDR3 region has 15 residues. CDR3 sequence: CASSIEIIPGTEAFF. DNA of the CDR3: TGTGCCAGTAGTATAGAAATCATACCGGGGACTGAAGCTTTCTTT.